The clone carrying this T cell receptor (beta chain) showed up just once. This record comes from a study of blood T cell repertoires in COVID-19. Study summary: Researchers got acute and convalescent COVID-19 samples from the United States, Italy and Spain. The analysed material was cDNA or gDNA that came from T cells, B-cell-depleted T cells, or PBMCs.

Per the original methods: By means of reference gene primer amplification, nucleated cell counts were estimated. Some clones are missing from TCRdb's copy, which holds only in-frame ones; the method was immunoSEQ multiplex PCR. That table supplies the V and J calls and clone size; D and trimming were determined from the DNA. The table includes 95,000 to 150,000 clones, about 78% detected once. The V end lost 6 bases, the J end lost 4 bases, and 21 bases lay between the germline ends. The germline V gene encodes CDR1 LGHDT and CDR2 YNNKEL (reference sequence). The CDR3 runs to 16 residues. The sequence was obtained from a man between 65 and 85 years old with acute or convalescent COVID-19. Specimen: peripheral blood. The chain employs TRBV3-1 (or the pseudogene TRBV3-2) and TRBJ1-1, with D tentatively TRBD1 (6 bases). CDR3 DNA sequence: TGTGCCAGCAGTCTAGGGGGTGGGGCACCGGGCACTGAAGCTTTCTTT. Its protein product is CASSLGGGAPGTEAFF.